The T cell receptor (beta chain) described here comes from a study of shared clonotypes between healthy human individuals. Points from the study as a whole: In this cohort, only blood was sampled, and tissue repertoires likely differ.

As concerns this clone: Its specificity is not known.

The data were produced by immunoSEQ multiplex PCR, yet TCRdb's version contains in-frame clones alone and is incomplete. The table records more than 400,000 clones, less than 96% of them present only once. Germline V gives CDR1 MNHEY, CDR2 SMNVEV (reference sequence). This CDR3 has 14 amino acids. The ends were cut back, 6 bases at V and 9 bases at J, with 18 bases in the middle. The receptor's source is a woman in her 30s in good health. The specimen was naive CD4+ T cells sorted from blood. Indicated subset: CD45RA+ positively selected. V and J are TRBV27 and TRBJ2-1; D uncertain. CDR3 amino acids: CASSRTTSHGEQFF. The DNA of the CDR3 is TGTGCCAGCAGCCGAACCACAAGCCACGGTGAGCAGTTCTTC.